This TCR beta chain is from a study of blood T cell repertoires in COVID-19. The overall study: T cells, B-cell-depleted T cells, or PBMCs supplied cDNA or gDNA.

Here immunoSEQ multiplex PCR was the method, and the copy in TCRdb shows in-frame clones only, minus some. The sample records around 23,000 clones, 65% to 85% being singletons. Seattle patients were enrolled while actively infected and followed longitudinally. CDR1 and CDR2 from the germline V gene are MNHEY and SVGAGI. The CDR3 is made up of 15 amino acids. V dropped 6 bases and J dropped 3; count of bases not matched to a gene: 6. This TCR derives from a man aged 50-60 years with COVID-19, enrolled during active disease. The chain joins TRBV6-5 to TRBJ1-2; 11 nucleotides align to TRBD1. The sequenced sample was peripheral blood. The chain's CDR3 is CASRLGQGADYGYTF. CDR3 coding DNA: TGTGCCAGCAGACTCGGACAGGGGGCGGACTATGGCTACACCTTC.